Below are 15 T cell receptor beta chains sequenced from a single sample in a study of blood T cell repertoires in COVID-19. This table comes from immunoSEQ multiplex PCR, and its TCRdb copy is limited to in-frame clones, with some not included. The sample comprises tens of thousands of clones, roughly 80% of which are singletons, and roughly 2.5% rests with the top ten. Sample: peripheral blood. Receptor source: a man aged 50-60 years with acute or convalescent COVID-19.

The chain is built from TRBV28 and TRBJ2-5; D is uncertain. The germline V gene encodes CDR1 MDHEN and CDR2 SYDVKM. V lost 5 bases and J 0 bases, leaving 13 bases between the germline ends. The CDR3 covers 15 residues. DNA for the CDR3: TGTGCCAGCAGTACGTCCCACACATACCAAGAGACCCAGTACTTC. Translating gives CASSTSHTYQETQYF.

This rearrangement joins TRBV7-2 to TRBJ2-7, with a possible D match to TRBD1 (5 bases). Between the trimmed V and J ends, which lost 0 bases and 2 bases, there was a span of 14 bases. Germline-derived CDR1 and CDR2 are SGHTA and FQGNSA. This CDR3 spans 16 amino acids. The CDR3 bases are TGTGCCAGCAGCTTAGCGGGGCAGCCATCACCCTACGAGCAGTACTTC. Translated, it gives CASSLAGQPSPYEQYF.

This chain uses TRBV30 with TRBJ2-7, with 7 bases fitting TRBD1. Looked up from germline, CDR1 is GTSNPN and CDR2 is SVGIG (reference sequence). V was pared by 2 bases and J by 2 bases, with 6 bases of the junction left unmatched. CDR3 size: 14 residues. The DNA for the CDR3 is TGTGCCTGGAGTCCCGGGACAGTAGCCTACGAGCAGTACTTC. Encoded protein: CAWSPGTVAYEQYF.

V is TRBV7-3 and J is TRBJ2-2, with 11 nucleotides matching TRBD1. With V trimmed by 6 bases and J by 6 bases, 3 bases remained unmatched. This CDR3 comprises 14 residues. Germline V gene sequence: CDR1 SGHTA, CDR2 FQGTGA. CDR3 region: CASSRDRGSGELFF. The CDR3 DNA reads TGTGCCAGCAGTCGGGACAGGGGGTCCGGGGAGCTGTTTTTT.

The V and J genes are TRBV4-1 and TRBJ2-3, with 8 positions matching TRBD2. Unmatched junction bases numbered 9, after V lost 5 bases and J lost 2 bases. Per the germline V gene, CDR1 is MGHRA and CDR2 is YSYEKL. There are 16 residues in the CDR3. The CDR3 DNA reads TGCGCCAGCAGCAAACAACGGGGGGGACTCACAGATACGCAGTATTTT. It yields the protein CASSKQRGGLTDTQYF.

This clone was seen just once. V and J are TRBV2 and TRBJ1-3; D unclear. Germline loops: CDR1 SNHLY, CDR2 FYNNEI. This CDR3 comprises 13 residues. V was trimmed by 6 bases and J by 4 bases, leaving 10 bases between them. This CDR3 reads CASRREAGNTIYF. Here the CDR3 DNA reads TGTGCCAGCAGAAGGGAGGCGGGAAACACCATATATTTT.

The V and J genes are TRBV6-5 and TRBJ1-4, with unresolved D. The CDR3 length is 15 residues. Between the trimmed V and J ends, which lost 4 bases and 2 bases, there was a span of 11 bases. Germline V gene sequence: CDR1 MNHEY, CDR2 SVGAGI. The CDR3 is CASSSRVGTNEKLFF. The DNA of the CDR3 is TGTGCCAGCAGTTCCCGAGTCGGGACTAATGAAAAACTGTTTTTT.

V usage is TRBV5-6 and J usage is TRBJ2-1; the match to TRBD1 covers 9 bases. This CDR3 has 15 amino acids. The germline V gene has CDR1 SGHDT and CDR2 YYEEEE. Trimming cost V 4 bases and J 7 bases; bases outside gene matches: 9. The CDR3 bases are TGTGCCAGCAGCCCCCCGGGACAGGGTGAAAATGAGCAGTTCTTC. Residues: CASSPPGQGENEQFF.

The chain employs TRBV19 and TRBJ1-1; no clear D. The CDR3 has 14 residues. The germline V gene encodes CDR1 LNHDA and CDR2 SQIVND (reference sequence). V dropped 7 bases and J dropped 1 base, with 13 bases sitting between them. CDR3 DNA sequence: TGTGCCAGTAATCGACACTCAGCGAACACTGAAGCTTTCTTT. Amino acid sequence: CASNRHSANTEAFF.

The chain carries TRBV5-1 and TRBJ2-1; 9 bases line up with TRBD1. Germline V gene sequence: CDR1 SGHRS, CDR2 YFSETQ. V trimming: 4 bases; J trimming: 4 bases; junction bases outside the gene matches: 6. CDR3 length equals 15 residues. This CDR3 reads CASSLGQGAYNEQFF. The CDR3 DNA reads TGCGCCAGCAGCCTGGGACAGGGAGCTTACAATGAGCAGTTCTTC.

V and J are TRBV27 and TRBJ1-6; TRBD1 matches 11 bases. This CDR3 contains 16 residues. CDR1 MNHEY and CDR2 SMNVEV come from the germline V gene (reference sequence). V dropped 0 bases and J dropped 8; count of bases not matched to a gene: 3. CDR3 residues: CASSLSGGQGDSPLHF. Here the CDR3 DNA reads TGTGCCAGCAGTTTATCGGGGGGACAGGGGGATTCACCCCTCCACTTT.

The gene calls are TRBV12-3 or TRBV12-4 and TRBJ2-5; D unclear. CDR3 length: 12 residues. Trimming removed 3 bases from V and 4 bases from J, with 6 bases in between. This chain's CDR3 is CASSFSRETQYF. The CDR3 DNA sequence: TGTGCCAGCAGTTTTAGTAGAGAGACCCAGTACTTC.

The chain uses TRBV9 and TRBJ2-5, with 8 bases that match TRBD2. The CDR3 sequence is 13 residues long. V was pared by 0 bases and J by 5 bases, with 0 bases of the junction left unmatched. Germline CDR1 SGDLS, CDR2 YYNGEE. CDR3 amino acids: CASSVAGGETQYF. CDR3 nucleotide sequence: TGTGCCAGCAGCGTAGCGGGGGGGGAGACCCAGTACTTC.

There are a few counts of this clone. J is TRBJ1-1 and V is TRBV10-3, with D maybe TRBD1 (5 bases). CDR1 is ENHRY and CDR2 is SYGVKD in the germline V gene. This CDR3 contains 13 residues. V shed 7 bases and J shed 1 base, with 10 bases lying between them. The CDR3 region has the DNA TGTGCCATCACCCGACAGACGAACACTGAAGCTTTCTTT. This translates into CAITRQTNTEAFF.

This chain links TRBV4-1 with TRBJ2-7, with 8 bases fitting TRBD1. Looked up from germline, CDR1 is MGHRA and CDR2 is YSYEKL. The length of the CDR3 is 18 residues. V dropped 0 bases and J dropped 4; count of bases not matched to a gene: 14. The CDR3 protein is CASSQDAPRTGWDYEQYF. The CDR3, as DNA: TGCGCCAGCAGCCAAGATGCTCCCCGGACAGGGTGGGATTACGAGCAGTACTTC.